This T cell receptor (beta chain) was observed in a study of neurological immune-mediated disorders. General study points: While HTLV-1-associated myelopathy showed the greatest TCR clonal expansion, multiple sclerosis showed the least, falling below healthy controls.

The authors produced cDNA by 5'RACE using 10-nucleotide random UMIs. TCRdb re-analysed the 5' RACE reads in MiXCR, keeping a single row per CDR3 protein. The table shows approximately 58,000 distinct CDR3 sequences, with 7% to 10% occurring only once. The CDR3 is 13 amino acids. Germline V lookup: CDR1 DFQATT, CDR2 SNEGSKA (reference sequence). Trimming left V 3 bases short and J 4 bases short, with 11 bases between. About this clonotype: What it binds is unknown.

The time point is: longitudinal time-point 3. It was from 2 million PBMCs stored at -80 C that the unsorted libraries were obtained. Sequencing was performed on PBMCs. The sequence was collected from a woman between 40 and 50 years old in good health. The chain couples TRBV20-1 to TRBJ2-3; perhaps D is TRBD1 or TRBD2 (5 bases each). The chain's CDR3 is CSASGDVADTQYF. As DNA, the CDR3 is TGCAGTGCTAGTGGGGACGTAGCAGATACGCAGTATTTT.